The sequence of this TCR beta chain was determined in a study of monozygotic twins with cystic fibrosis. At the level of the study: Libraries were built from approximately 3 micrograms of fragmented DNA using around 15 PCR cycles.

The table came from immunoSEQ multiplex PCR; TCRdb's copy has only in-frame clones and leaves some out. The sample lists 25,000 or so clones; 90% were seen once. The J segment lost 5 bases and the V segment lost 3 bases, leaving 3 bases of the junction unmatched. Germline-derived CDR1 and CDR2 are LGHNA and YSLEER. The CDR3 is made up of 14 amino acids. Details on this clone: The antigen is unknown.

General study points: Clonality was generally low (median around 0.009), higher in the most severe patients.

The chain employs TRBV4-3 and TRBJ2-3, with 9 bases lining up with TRBD1. The TCR comes from a girl aged 2 to 9 with cystic fibrosis. Sequenced: blood. In nucleotides, the CDR3 is TGCGCCAGCAGCCAGGGACAGGGAGGAGATACGCAGTATTTT. Translated: CASSQGQGGDTQYF.